Listed here are 7 T cell receptor beta chains from one sample, sequenced in a study of CD8 T cells in Susac syndrome. Random hexamers were used to reverse transcribe 0.5 to 1 ug of RNA. TCRdb reanalysed the immunoSEQ multiplex PCR reads using MiXCR and keeps one entry per CDR3 protein. Among about 110,000 distinct CDR3 sequences listed, around 95% were seen once. Sequencing was performed on CD4+ T cells from PBMCs. Receptors originate from a human donor in good health.

The chain combines TRBV3-1 with TRBJ2-3; a weak D match, TRBD1 (6 bases). V was pared by 0 bases and J by 7 bases, with 14 bases between. Germline CDR1 is LGHDT and CDR2 is YNNKEL (reference sequence). The CDR3 spans 15 residues. DNA for the CDR3: TGTGCCAGCAGCCAAGAGGGGGCCCCGCGGAATACGCAGTATTTT. Amino acid sequence: CASSQEGAPRNTQYF.

CDR3 region: CASSPLAGVLYEQYF. The DNA of the CDR3 is TGTGCCAGCAGTCCACTAGCGGGGGTACTCTACGAGCAGTACTTC. The gene calls are TRBV27 and TRBJ2-7; 11 bases are a match to TRBD2. V shed 5 bases, J shed 3 bases, and the junction held 6 bases outside the gene matches. The CDR3 runs 15 residues. Germline V CDR1 and CDR2: MNHEY, SMNVEV (reference sequence).

The chain employs TRBV6-5 and TRBJ1-6; tentative D call: TRBD1 (6 bases). V was shortened by 0 bases and J by 8 bases, with 14 bases between the two germline ends. Germline assignment: CDR1 MNHEY and CDR2 SVGAGI. The CDR3 is 16 residues long. CDR3 region: CASSYSIGQGYSPLHF. The CDR3 DNA is TGTGCCAGCAGTTACTCGATCGGGCAGGGGTATTCACCCCTCCACTTT.

The chain is built from TRBV12-3 or TRBV12-4 and TRBJ2-7; 12 bases line up with TRBD2. V dropped 5 bases and J dropped 5; count of bases not matched to a gene: 4. CDR3 size: 14 residues. The CDR3 loop reads CASSTTSGSDEQYF. The CDR3 DNA follows: TGTGCCAGCAGTACGACTAGCGGGAGTGACGAGCAGTACTTC.

V gene TRBV2 combines with J gene TRBJ1-2; D is perhaps TRBD1 (5 bases). The CDR3 sequence is 15 residues long. Germline lookup yields CDR1 SNHLY and CDR2 FYNNEI. Trimming shortened V by 6 bases and J by 2 bases, and 16 bases separated the two germline ends. CDR3 protein: CASRSGLTANYGYTF. The CDR3 DNA reads as TGTGCCAGCAGATCGGGATTGACAGCCAACTATGGCTACACCTTC.

CDR3: CASSLGGQRETQYF. The CDR3 DNA is TGTGCCAGCAGCTTAGGCGGACAGAGAGAGACCCAGTACTTC. The chain is built from TRBV7-2 and TRBJ2-5; D is possibly TRBD1 (6 bases). The CDR3 spans 14 residues. The V end lost 1 base, the J end lost 4 bases, and 10 bases lay between the germline ends. From germline, CDR1 is SGHTA and CDR2 FQGNSA.

The chain carries TRBV7-2 and TRBJ2-7; 9 bases match TRBD1. The V gene end was trimmed by 0 bases and the J gene end by 5 bases; junction bases not matched to a gene: 11. CDR1 is SGHTA, CDR2 FQGNSA, per germline. The CDR3 has 17 amino acids. CDR3 sequence (DNA): TGTGCCAGCAGCTTAGCGAAACCGGGACAGGGATACCACGAGCAGTACTTC. It codes for CASSLAKPGQGYHEQYF.